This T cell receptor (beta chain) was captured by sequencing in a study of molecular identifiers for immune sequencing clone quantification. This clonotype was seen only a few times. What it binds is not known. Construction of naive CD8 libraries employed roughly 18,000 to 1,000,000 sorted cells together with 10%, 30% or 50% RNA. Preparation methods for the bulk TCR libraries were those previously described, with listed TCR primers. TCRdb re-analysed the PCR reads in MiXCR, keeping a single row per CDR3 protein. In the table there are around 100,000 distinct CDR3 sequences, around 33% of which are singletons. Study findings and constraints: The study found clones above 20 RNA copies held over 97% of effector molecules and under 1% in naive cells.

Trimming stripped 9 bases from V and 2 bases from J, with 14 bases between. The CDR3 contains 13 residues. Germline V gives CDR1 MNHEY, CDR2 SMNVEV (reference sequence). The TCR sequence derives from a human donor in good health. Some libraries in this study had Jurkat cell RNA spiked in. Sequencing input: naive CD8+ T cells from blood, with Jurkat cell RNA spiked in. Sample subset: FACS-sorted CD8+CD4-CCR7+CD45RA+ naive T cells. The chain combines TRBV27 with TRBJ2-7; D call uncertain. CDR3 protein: CASGVSGPYEQYF. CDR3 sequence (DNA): TGTGCCAGTGGGGTCTCCGGGCCCTACGAGCAGTACTTC.